The 28 T cell receptor beta chains below were found in one sample sequenced in a study of identical twins. Each CDR3 protein is one row after TCRdb ran MiXCR on the 5' RACE reads. The sample holds a few hundred thousand distinct CDR3 sequences; 24% are singletons and the top ten take 2.9%. These data are also associated with another study on T cells expressing NK-cell markers.

Sequences were obtained from CD4+ T cells sorted from blood. Receptor source: a young woman in good health.

This clonotype came up a few times. This chain links TRBV12-3 or TRBV12-4 with TRBJ1-5, with 7 bases that match TRBD1. This CDR3 region has 16 residues. V dropped 4 bases and J dropped 2; count of bases not matched to a gene: 8. CDR3 region: CASSWGPGGGNQPQHF. CDR3 sequence (DNA): TGTGCCAGCAGTTGGGGTCCAGGGGGGGGCAATCAGCCCCAGCATTTT.

The chain employs TRBV7-2 and TRBJ2-3; the match to TRBD2 covers 11 bases. Germline V CDR1 and CDR2: SGHTA, FQGNSA. The CDR3 runs to 16 residues. V lost 6 bases, J lost 4 bases, and 9 bases stayed unmatched. The CDR3 region has the DNA TGTGCCAGCAGACCCCTAGCGGGAGGTGAGGCAGATACGCAGTATTTT. Translated, it gives CASRPLAGGEADTQYF.

This clonotype was counted a few times. This chain links TRBV21-1 with TRBJ2-3. TRBV21-1 is reported as a pseudogene. CDR3 size: 14 residues. CDR3 region: CASSNSGRTDTQYF. The CDR3 region has the DNA TGTGCCAGCAGCAATAGTGGACGAACGGATACGCAGTATTTT.

This chain links TRBV7-3 with TRBJ2-1; 9 nucleotides agree with TRBD2. With V trimmed by 5 bases and J by 6 bases, 5 bases remained unmatched. CDR3 length: 14 amino acids. Germline values: CDR1 SGHTA, CDR2 FQGTGA. The CDR3 loop reads CASSGGGAGNEQFF. The CDR3 nucleotides read TGTGCCAGCAGCGGCGGGGGGGCTGGCAATGAGCAGTTCTTC. The full variable domain, with the rest looked up from reference TRBV7-3 and TRBJ2-1, is GAGVSQTPSNKVTEKGKYVELRCDPISGHTALYWYRQSLGQGPEFLIYFQGTGAADDSGLPNDRFFAVRPEGSVSTLKIQRTERGDSAVYLCASSGGGAGNEQFFGPGTRLTVL.

The chain is built from TRBV6-6 and TRBJ2-7; D is unresolved. The CDR3 has 11 amino acids. The V end lost 8 bases, the J end lost 2 bases, and 7 bases lay between the germline ends. Germline CDR1 MNHNY, CDR2 SVGAGI (reference sequence). Here the CDR3 DNA reads TGTGCCAGCGGCCAGACCTACGAGCAGTACTTC. It is translated as CASGQTYEQYF.

The chain is built from TRBV7-9 and TRBJ2-1; 8 bases match TRBD2. There are 13 residues in the CDR3. Germline assignment: CDR1 SEHNR and CDR2 FQNEAQ (reference sequence). V lost 1 base and J lost 15; bases outside the gene matches: 8. The chain's CDR3 is CASSLVHVAGRFF. The CDR3 bases are TGTGCCAGCAGCTTAGTTCATGTAGCGGGAAGGTTCTTC.

The rearrangement uses TRBV20-1 and TRBJ2-7; 8 nucleotides match TRBD2. The junction had 11 bases not matched to a gene; V was cut back by 4 bases and J by 6 bases. The V gene's germline CDR1 is DFQATT and CDR2 SNEGSKA (reference sequence). The CDR3 length is 14 residues. Here the CDR3 reads CSATTGGPKSEQYF. CDR3 DNA sequence: TGCAGTGCTACCACGGGGGGGCCGAAGTCCGAGCAGTACTTC.

The chain uses TRBV6-2 or TRBV6-3 and TRBJ2-7; 9 bases match TRBD1. Trimming cost V 4 bases and J 3 bases; bases outside gene matches: 7. The CDR3 runs 15 residues. Per the germline V gene, CDR1 is MNHEY and CDR2 is SVGEGT. In DNA, the CDR3 is TGTGCCAGCAGTTTTACCGGGACAGGGAACTACGAGCAGTACTTC. As protein: CASSFTGTGNYEQYF.

The V gene is TRBV18, the J gene TRBJ2-5; 8 nucleotides agree with TRBD1. From germline, CDR1 is KGHSH and CDR2 LQKENI. V shed 8 bases and J 1 base; nucleotides not matched to a gene: 6. The CDR3 consists of 14 residues. CDR3: CASTIGTGQETQYF. CDR3 DNA sequence: TGTGCCAGCACTATAGGGACAGGCCAAGAGACCCAGTACTTC.

In this sample, this clonotype turned up a few times. The chain links TRBV10-2 to TRBJ1-5; no reliable D call. V lost 6 bases to trimming and J lost 7 bases, with 13 bases between them. The CDR3 loop spans 13 amino acids. Germline V gives CDR1 WSHSY, CDR2 SAAADI. The CDR3: CASSFERGQPQHF. CDR3 sequence (DNA): TGCGCCAGCAGCTTCGAGCGTGGGCAGCCCCAGCATTTT.

This clonotype has only a few counts. The rearrangement links TRBV7-2 to TRBJ2-1, with no clear D. This CDR3 spans 14 amino acids. Germline V gene sequence: CDR1 SGHTA, CDR2 FQGNSA. V lost 1 base and J 12 bases, leaving 16 bases between the germline ends. The DNA of the CDR3 is TGTGCCAGCAGCTTAGGTGGGTCCGGCACTCTGCAGTTCTTC. This sequence encodes CASSLGGSGTLQFF.

In its sample, this clonotype was seen a few times. The chain recombines TRBV7-6 with TRBJ2-7; weak D call: TRBD2 (5 bases). V lost 5 bases and J lost 6, with 14 bases in between. CDR1 is SGHVS and CDR2 is FNYEAQ in the germline V gene. This CDR3 is 13 amino acids long. The CDR3 spells CASSRTGYGEQYF. The CDR3 region has the DNA TGTGCCAGCAGCAGGACGGGGTACGGCGAGCAGTACTTC.

The chain couples TRBV12-3 or TRBV12-4 to TRBJ2-1, with TRBD2 identical over 9 bases. V shed 7 bases, J shed 5 bases, and the junction held 6 bases outside the gene matches. The CDR3 consists of 14 residues. The CDR3 loop is CASTGGGAHNEQFF. The CDR3 region has the DNA TGTGCCAGCACCGGCGGGGGGGCTCACAATGAGCAGTTCTTC.

The J gene is TRBJ2-5, the V gene TRBV20-1; D is perhaps TRBD2 (5 bases). Germline V gene sequence: CDR1 DFQATT, CDR2 SNEGSKA (reference sequence). This CDR3 has 14 residues. The germline V and J ends were trimmed by 5 bases and 5 bases, with 18 bases remaining between them. CDR3 loop: CSAGRVAGGETQYF. DNA of the CDR3: TGCAGTGCTGGCCGAGTGGCGGGTGGCGAGACCCAGTACTTC.

The J gene is TRBJ2-7, the V gene TRBV20-1, with 9 nucleotides matching TRBD2. Trimming removed 6 bases from V and 5 bases from J; junction bases left unmatched: 14. From germline, CDR1 is DFQATT and CDR2 SNEGSKA (reference sequence). CDR3 length equals 15 residues. The CDR3 here is CSANSGSGPGNEQYF. The CDR3 coding sequence is TGCAGTGCCAATAGCGGGAGTGGTCCGGGGAACGAGCAGTACTTC.

The V call is TRBV6-6, the J call TRBJ1-1; D remains unclear. V lost 4 bases to trimming and J lost 3 bases, with 9 bases between them. CDR3 size: 13 residues. Per germline, CDR1 MNHNY and CDR2 SVGAGI (reference sequence). The CDR3 reads CASSFGVHTEAFF. The DNA for the CDR3 is TGTGCCAGCAGTTTCGGGGTCCACACTGAAGCTTTCTTT.

This clonotype was seen a handful of times. V and J are TRBV20-1 and TRBJ2-5, with TRBD2 matching over 11 bases. The length of the CDR3 is 14 residues. The V segment lost 3 bases and the J segment 4 bases; nucleotides outside the gene matches: 4. The V gene's germline CDR1 is DFQATT and CDR2 SNEGSKA (reference sequence). The CDR3 sequence is CSASSGRGSETQYF. CDR3 bases: TGCAGTGCTAGTAGCGGGAGGGGGTCAGAGACCCAGTACTTC.

V usage is TRBV12-3 or TRBV12-4 and J usage is TRBJ2-7; TRBD2 agrees at 12 bases. V was clipped by 5 bases and J by 5 bases; unmatched bases: 10. The CDR3 has 16 amino acids. The CDR3 loop reads CASSPRLAGVIHEQYF. The DNA for the CDR3 is TGTGCCAGCAGTCCAAGACTAGCGGGAGTGATCCACGAGCAGTACTTC.

This clonotype was counted ten times or more. V and J are TRBV7-3 and TRBJ2-3, with D tentatively TRBD2 (5 bases). Trimming removed 5 bases at V and 2 bases at J, with 11 bases between. CDR1 and CDR2 from the germline V gene are SGHTA and FQGTGA. CDR3 size: 14 residues. CDR3 in DNA: TGTGCCAGCAGCCCCGGACTGGCCACAGATACGCAGTATTTT. Translation: CASSPGLATDTQYF.

V and J are TRBV29-1 and TRBJ1-1; D not certain. Trimming shortened V by 7 bases and J by 0 bases, and 9 bases separated the two germline ends. CDR3 length equals 12 residues. Germline loops: CDR1 SQVTM, CDR2 ANQGSEA. CDR3 nucleotides: TGCAGCGGCGGGAACATGAACACTGAAGCTTTCTTT. Amino acid sequence: CSGGNMNTEAFF. The variable domain in full, with the rest retrieved from reference TRBV29-1 and TRBJ1-1, is SAVISQKPSRDICQRGTSLTIQCQVDSQVTMMFWYRQQPGQSLTLIATANQGSEATYESGFVIDKFPISRPNLTFSTLTVSNMSPEDSSIYLCSGGNMNTEAFFGQGTRLTVV.

This sequence joins TRBV27 and TRBJ2-1; D perhaps matches TRBD2 (6 bases). Germline lookup yields CDR1 MNHEY and CDR2 SMNVEV (reference sequence). Trimming removed 6 bases at V and 1 base at J, with 22 bases between. CDR3 size: 18 residues. The CDR3 DNA reads TGTGCCAGCAGCATCGGGGAATCTAGCGAGTTGTCCTACAATGAGCAGTTCTTC. The encoded protein is CASSIGESSELSYNEQFF.

The chain is built from TRBV9 and TRBJ2-7; perhaps D is TRBD1 or TRBD2 (5 bases each). The CDR3 is made up of 15 amino acids. Trimming removed 4 bases at V and 5 bases at J, with 19 bases between. From germline, CDR1 is SGDLS and CDR2 YYNGEE. The CDR3 bases are TGTGCCAGCAGCCCTCGACGTCGGGGCCTCGACGAGCAGTACTTC. Encoded protein: CASSPRRRGLDEQYF.

CDR3: CASSWAPRQGDEKLFF. In nucleotides, the CDR3 is TGTGCCAGCAGCTGGGCCCCGAGGCAGGGCGATGAAAAACTGTTTTTT. The chain links TRBV5-5 to TRBJ1-4; possibly TRBD1 for D (5 bases). This CDR3 has 16 residues. V shed 3 bases and J shed 6 bases, with 18 bases lying between them. From germline, CDR1 is SGHKS and CDR2 YYEKEE (reference sequence).

The chain is built from TRBV6-1 and TRBJ1-5; maybe TRBD1 (6 bases). This CDR3 region has 15 residues. V was trimmed by 6 bases and J by 2 bases, leaving 14 bases between them. From germline, CDR1 is MNHNS and CDR2 SASEGT. CDR3 sequence reads: CASRETGRGNQPQHF. Written as DNA, the CDR3 is TGTGCCAGCAGGGAAACAGGGAGGGGCAATCAGCCCCAGCATTTT.

The chain links TRBV29-1 to TRBJ2-7; 9 bases match TRBD1. This CDR3 contains 13 residues. V gave up 6 bases and J gave up 2 bases; unmatched junction bases: 5. From germline, CDR1 is SQVTM and CDR2 ANQGSEA. The CDR3 bases are TGCAGCGTACTACAGGGGGCCGCCTACGAGCAGTACTTC. Protein product: CSVLQGAAYEQYF.

This chain links TRBV7-9 with TRBJ2-2; TRBD1 agrees at 7 bases. This CDR3 is built from 15 residues. CDR1 and CDR2 (germline): SEHNR, FQNEAQ (reference sequence). After removal of 6 bases from V and 4 bases from J, the junction contained 8 bases not matched to a gene. The CDR3 DNA sequence: TGTGCCAGCAGTTTATGGGACAGCCTCACCGGGGAGCTGTTTTTT. As protein: CASSLWDSLTGELFF.

The genes are TRBV12-3 or TRBV12-4 and TRBJ2-1; D gene ambiguous. The CDR3 contains 17 residues. V was cut by 3 bases and J by 0 bases, with 15 bases left in between. In DNA, the CDR3 is TGTGCCAGCAGTTTGGTCTTAGGCGGTAGCTCCTACAATGAGCAGTTCTTC. Translated, it gives CASSLVLGGSSYNEQFF.

The chain employs TRBV19 and TRBJ2-2, with D perhaps TRBD1 or TRBD2 (5 bases each). Trimming cost V 7 bases and J 7 bases, with 13 bases left between them. This CDR3 has 13 amino acids. Germline loops: CDR1 LNHDA, CDR2 SQIVND (reference sequence). The CDR3, as DNA: TGTGCCAGTACCGTAGTGAGGGGCGGGGAGCTGTTTTTT. Translated: CASTVVRGGELFF.